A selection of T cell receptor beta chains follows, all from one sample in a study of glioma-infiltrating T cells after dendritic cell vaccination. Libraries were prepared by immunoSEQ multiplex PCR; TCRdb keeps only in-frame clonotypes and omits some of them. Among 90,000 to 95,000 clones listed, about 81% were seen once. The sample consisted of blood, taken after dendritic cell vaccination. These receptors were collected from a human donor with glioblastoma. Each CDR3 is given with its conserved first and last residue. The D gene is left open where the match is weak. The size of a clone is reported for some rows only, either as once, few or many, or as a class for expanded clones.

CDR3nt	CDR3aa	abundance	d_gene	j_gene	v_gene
TGCAGCGTTGAAAGGGGACTAGCGGGGGGGCAAGAGACCCAGTACTTC	CSVERGLAGGQETQYF	.	TRBD2	TRBJ2-5	TRBV29-1
TGCGCCAGCAGCGGGGGGGGAGCCAAAAACATTCAGTACTTC	CASSGGGAKNIQYF	few	TRBD2	TRBJ2-4	TRBV4-1
TGTGCCACCAGGGGTGGGGGGACCCGCCAAGAGACCCAGTACTTC	CATRGGGTRQETQYF	.	.	TRBJ2-5	TRBV15
TGTGCCAGCAGCCCTCACCCGACTAGCAATGAGCAGTTCTTC	CASSPHPTSNEQFF	.	.	TRBJ2-1	TRBV7-3
TGCGCCAGCAGCTTAGGGGTAGATACGCAGTATTTT	CASSLGVDTQYF	.	.	TRBJ2-3	TRBV5-1
TGTGCCACCGATGCGGGCGGGGAGACCCAGTACTTC	CATDAGGETQYF	.	.	TRBJ2-5	TRBV18
TGTGCCAGCAGCTTAAACAGTGCCCCCTATGGCTACACCTTC	CASSLNSAPYGYTF	.	.	TRBJ1-2	TRBV7-3
TGCGCCAGCAGCTTGGTAGGGGGGAACACTGAAGCTTTCTTT	CASSLVGGNTEAFF	.	.	TRBJ1-1	TRBV5-1
TGTGCCATCAGTTTAAAACAGGGAGTCCAAGAGACCCAGTACTTC	CAISLKQGVQETQYF	.	.	TRBJ2-5	TRBV10-3
TGTGCCAGTAAAGGAGGACAGGGACTGTATAGCAATCAGCCCCAGCATTTT	CASKGGQGLYSNQPQHF	once	TRBD1	TRBJ1-5	TRBV19
TGTGCCAGCAGCCTCACAGATACAGGCTATGGCTACACCTTC	CASSLTDTGYGYTF	.	.	TRBJ1-2	TRBV7-8
TGCGCCAGCAGCCGACAGGGGGTTGATACGCAGTATTTT	CASSRQGVDTQYF	.	TRBD1	TRBJ2-3	TRBV5-1
TGTGCCAGCAGTGATGACAGAGCTGATCAGCCCCAGCATTTT	CASSDDRADQPQHF	.	.	TRBJ1-5	TRBV6-6
TGTGCCAGCCGCAGGGCGGACACCGGGGAGCTGTTTTTT	CASRRADTGELFF	.	.	TRBJ2-2	TRBV6-6
TGCGCCAGCAGCACCTACTCGCGGGCTGGGGCCAACGTCCTGACTTTC	CASSTYSRAGANVLTF	.	.	TRBJ2-6	TRBV5-1
TGTGCCAGTAGTATCAAGGGCAGGGGGCGGTTCGGATATGGCTACACCTTC	CASSIKGRGRFGYGYTF	.	TRBD1	TRBJ1-2	TRBV19
TGTGCCAGCAGCTTGGGGCCCCCGGGATCGCTGAACATTCAGTACTTC	CASSLGPPGSLNIQYF	.	.	TRBJ2-4	TRBV5-6
TGCGCCAGCAGCCTCCGACAGGGCAACTCAGATACGCAGTATTTT	CASSLRQGNSDTQYF	.	TRBD1	TRBJ2-3	TRBV5-1
TGTGCCACCAGCCGGGGGACAGGGGCCGATACGCAGTATTTT	CATSRGTGADTQYF	.	TRBD1	TRBJ2-3	TRBV6-1
TGTGCCACCAGCTCCCGTTCCGGGGGGAACACTGAAGCTTTCTTT	CATSSRSGGNTEAFF	.	.	TRBJ1-1	TRBV15
TGTGCCAGCAGTGAACTAGCGGGGGGGCCCTACGAGCAGTACTTC	CASSELAGGPYEQYF	.	TRBD2	TRBJ2-7	TRBV6-4
TGCGCCAGCAGCTCCATGGACAGGGGTTATGAAGCTTTCTTT	CASSSMDRGYEAFF	.	TRBD1	TRBJ1-1	TRBV5-1
TGTGCCACCAGCAGAGGCGGGGCTGCTGGAAACACCATATATTTT	CATSRGGAAGNTIYF	few	.	TRBJ1-3	TRBV15
TGTGCCTCCTCGGGATTCACAGATACGCAGTATTTT	CASSGFTDTQYF	.	.	TRBJ2-3	TRBV30
TGCGCCAGCAGCTCAGGCGACAGGGGGCACGCGCACCGGACTTTC	CASSSGDRGHAHRTF	.	TRBD1	TRBJ1-2	TRBV5-1
TGTGCCAGCAGTACACAGAAGGGCACAGATACGCAGTATTTT	CASSTQKGTDTQYF	.	.	TRBJ2-3	TRBV2
TGTGCCAGCAGCGCGCGCAGTGGGGGAGGTGGCTACACCTTC	CASSARSGGGGYTF	.	.	TRBJ1-2	TRBV14
TGTGCCAGCAGCCGACGACTGGACAGCAACACTGAAGCTTTCTTT	CASSRRLDSNTEAFF	.	.	TRBJ1-1	TRBV7-9
TGTGCCAGCAGCACCGACAGTTACAACTATGGCTACACCTTC	CASSTDSYNYGYTF	.	.	TRBJ1-2	TRBV7-8
TGTGCCAGCAGCTTAGAACTTTACAGGGGTAACTATGGCTACACCTTC	CASSLELYRGNYGYTF	.	TRBD1	TRBJ1-2	TRBV5-4
TGCGCCAGCAGCCCCCAGGCCAGCGGCCAAGAGACCCAGTACTTC	CASSPQASGQETQYF	.	.	TRBJ2-5	TRBV4-1
TGCAGCGTTGTAGACAGGGTTGAGCAGTTCTTC	CSVVDRVEQFF	.	TRBD1	TRBJ2-1	TRBV29-1
TGTGCCAGCAGCCCCACGCTACAAGACAGGGCGAGGGGTGAAGCTTTCTTT	CASSPTLQDRARGEAFF	.	TRBD1	TRBJ1-1	TRBV5-6
TGTGCCAGCAGCCCCGGACTACCCCAAGAGACCCAGTACTTC	CASSPGLPQETQYF	few	.	TRBJ2-5	TRBV7-3
TGTGCCATCAGTGAGTCGCGGCGACAGACGGGCACTGAAGCTTTCTTT	CAISESRRQTGTEAFF	few	.	TRBJ1-1	TRBV10-3
TGTGCCAGCAGCGGGCAGGGGAGCCCTAATGAAAAACTGTTTTTT	CASSGQGSPNEKLFF	.	.	TRBJ1-4	TRBV9
TGTGCCAGCAGCCCGAAGGGAGTACGCTCTGGGGCCAACGTCCTGACTTTC	CASSPKGVRSGANVLTF	.	.	TRBJ2-6	TRBV7-9
TGTGCCAGCAGCGTAACCCATCAGGTGAACACTGAAGCTTTCTTT	CASSVTHQVNTEAFF	.	.	TRBJ1-1	TRBV9